A selection of T cell receptor beta chains follows, all from one sample in a study of cytomegalovirus exposure and HLA in healthy donors. The repertoire was sequenced with immunoSEQ multiplex PCR; TCRdb's copy has only in-frame clones and lacks some. Found here are approximately 120,000 clones, roughly three quarters of them singletons; the top ten hold less than 1.1%. Specimen: PBMCs. These receptors originate from a woman in her 30s in good health and CMV-seronegative. Both conserved end residues are part of each CDR3. D genes are given only for firm matches. Clone sizes are given selectively: once, few, many, or a class where the clone is expanded.

cdr3_nt | cdr3_aa | j_call | v_call | clone_size | d_call
TGTGCCAGCAGTGAAAGCGGGACCCCTAACTATGGCTACACCTTC | CASSESGTPNYGYTF | TRBJ1-2 | TRBV2 | - | -
TGCGCCAGCAGCCAAGTCTCCAGGGGGCACACTGAAGCTTTCTTT | CASSQVSRGHTEAFF | TRBJ1-1 | TRBV4-3 | - | TRBD1
TGCGCCAGCAGCTTGGCCGCGGAGGCCGCTCAATACTTC | CASSLAAEAAQYF | TRBJ2-5 | TRBV5-1 | - | -
TGTGCCAGCAGCGTAGCGGTCCGGACAGATAATTCACCCCTCCACTTT | CASSVAVRTDNSPLHF | TRBJ1-6 | TRBV9 | once | -
TGCGCCAGCCGCCACTCCCCGTCGCGGGTGGGCCAAGAGACCCAGTACTTC | CASRHSPSRVGQETQYF | TRBJ2-5 | TRBV10-1 | few | -
TGTGCCAGCAGCTTAAGCAGGGAGGCGAATGAGCAGTTCTTC | CASSLSREANEQFF | TRBJ2-1 | TRBV7-6 | - | -
TGTGCCAGTACGTTGGCTAGCGGGAGTTTTGGAAACATTCAGTACTTC | CASTLASGSFGNIQYF | TRBJ2-4 | TRBV19 | - | TRBD2
TGTGCCATCAGTGATCTCGCAGATGAGCAGTACTTC | CAISDLADEQYF | TRBJ2-7 | TRBV10-3 | once | -
TGCGCCAGCAGCCAGGCCCCGCCGGGACAGGGGGCCCACGAGCAGTACTTC | CASSQAPPGQGAHEQYF | TRBJ2-7 | TRBV4-3 | - | TRBD1
TGTGCCAGCAGTGCTAAGGAGTTCTTTAGCAATCAGCCCCAGCATTTT | CASSAKEFFSNQPQHF | TRBJ1-5 | TRBV6-1 | - | -
TGTGCCAGTAGTCCACCGGGACAGGGAGGAACTGAAGCTTTCTTT | CASSPPGQGGTEAFF | TRBJ1-1 | TRBV19 | - | TRBD1
TGTGCCAGCAGTGAACCGAGGGGCGGGGGCCAAGAGACCCAGTACTTC | CASSEPRGGGQETQYF | TRBJ2-5 | TRBV2 | - | TRBD2
TGCGCCAGCAGCGGCAGGCCCAACCCTATACCCTACGAGCAGTACTTC | CASSGRPNPIPYEQYF | TRBJ2-7 | TRBV5-1 | - | -
TGCAGCGTTGTTGAGGGCACCGGGGGGCTGTTTTTT | CSVVEGTGGLFF | TRBJ2-2 | TRBV29-1 | - | -
TGTGCCAGCAGCCCGACGACCCCAGGGTACTATGGCTACACCTTC | CASSPTTPGYYGYTF | TRBJ1-2 | TRBV7-9 | once | -
TGTGCCAGTAGTAGAAAGCCAGGGACTTCTGAAGCTTTCTTT | CASSRKPGTSEAFF | TRBJ1-1 | TRBV19 | - | -
TGTGCCTGGAGTGACACAGAGCAGTTCTTC | CAWSDTEQFF | TRBJ2-1 | TRBV30 | - | -
TGTGCCAGCAGCCCTAGAGGAGTCTCTGGGGCCAACGTCCTGACTTTC | CASSPRGVSGANVLTF | TRBJ2-6 | TRBV9 | once | -
TGTGCCAGCAGCTTAGGAGGCGGGACTAAGCTCGGGACCCAGTACTTC | CASSLGGGTKLGTQYF | TRBJ2-5 | TRBV7-9 | - | TRBD2
TGTGCCAGCAGCTTGCCCACAGGGGGACCTGGAAACACCATATATTTT | CASSLPTGGPGNTIYF | TRBJ1-3 | TRBV7-6 | once | TRBD1
TGTGCCAGCAGTAGGACAAGTCAAACGCCCCAGCATTTT | CASSRTSQTPQHF | TRBJ1-5 | TRBV6-5 | - | -
TGTGCCAGCAGCTTAGGGACAGCCTCTGGAAACACCATATATTTT | CASSLGTASGNTIYF | TRBJ1-3 | TRBV9 | - | TRBD1
TGTGCTAGCAGCTTCTCAGCGGGGGAGCACAATGAGCAGTTCTTC | CASSFSAGEHNEQFF | TRBJ2-1 | TRBV7-7 | - | TRBD2
TGTGCCAGCAGGCCCGGGACAGGGGGCACTGAAGCTTTCTTT | CASRPGTGGTEAFF | TRBJ1-1 | TRBV6-6 | - | TRBD1
TGCGCCAGCAGCTCCTTCGGACAGGGTTCACCCCTCCACTTT | CASSSFGQGSPLHF | TRBJ1-6 | TRBV5-1 | - | TRBD1
TGTGCCAGCAGCTTAGGAGGGGCTAGCGGGAGCCTTTACACCGGGGAGCTGTTTTTT | CASSLGGASGSLYTGELFF | TRBJ2-2 | TRBV7-9 | - | TRBD2
TGTGCCAGCAGCTCGGGACTAGCGGGCTACGAGCAGTACTTC | CASSSGLAGYEQYF | TRBJ2-7 | TRBV7-9 | - | TRBD2
TGTGCCAGCAGTTTTAGCGGGCGATCCTCCTACGAGCAGTACTTC | CASSFSGRSSYEQYF | TRBJ2-7 | TRBV27 | - | TRBD2
TGTGCCAGCAGTCGGGGGGGGAGCTCCTACAATGAGCAGTTCTTC | CASSRGGSSYNEQFF | TRBJ2-1 | TRBV28 | - | TRBD2
TGTGCCAGCAACTGGGGGACTAGCAGCAGCTCCTACAATGAGCAGTTCTTC | CASNWGTSSSSYNEQFF | TRBJ2-1 | TRBV11-3 | - | TRBD2
TGTGCCAGTAGTATAGTTGACGGGAGGGCCAACACCGGGGAGCTGTTTTTT | CASSIVDGRANTGELFF | TRBJ2-2 | TRBV19 | - | TRBD2
TGTGCCAGCAGCATAGGACAGTCTAACTATGGCTACACCTTC | CASSIGQSNYGYTF | TRBJ1-2 | TRBV28 | - | -
TGTGCCAGAAATCAAGACAGGGGCACTGAAGCTTTCTTT | CARNQDRGTEAFF | TRBJ1-1 | TRBV2 | - | TRBD1
TGTGCCAGCAGGAAGGGGACTGAAGCTTTCTTT | CASRKGTEAFF | TRBJ1-1 | TRBV6-6 | - | -
TGTGCCAGCAGTTTTGAGGTGTCCGGGGCCAACGTCCTGACTTTC | CASSFEVSGANVLTF | TRBJ2-6 | TRBV27 | - | -
TGTGCCAGCATATGGGGAGTCTCCTACGAGCAGTACTTC | CASIWGVSYEQYF | TRBJ2-7 | TRBV2 | - | -
TGTGCCAGCAGCTTAGAGGGTAGGGGGCGACGCGTTACCTACGAGCAGTACTTC | CASSLEGRGRRVTYEQYF | TRBJ2-7 | TRBV7-8 | - | TRBD1
TGTGCCAGCTCACCACCAGGCACAGCCCTGAACACTGAAGCTTTCTTT | CASSPPGTALNTEAFF | TRBJ1-1 | TRBV18 | - | -
TGTGCCAGCAGTGAAGCAGGACAGGGGGGAGGAAACACCATATATTTT | CASSEAGQGGGNTIYF | TRBJ1-3 | TRBV6-1 | - | TRBD1
TGTGCCTGGATAGGGGCAGCCTACGAGCAGTACTTC | CAWIGAAYEQYF | TRBJ2-7 | TRBV30 | - | -
TGCGCCAGCAGCCAAGATGGGGCATACCAAGAGACCCAGTACTTC | CASSQDGAYQETQYF | TRBJ2-5 | TRBV4-3 | - | -
TGTGCCAGCAGTCCAACGACAGGGAACACTGAAGCTTTCTTT | CASSPTTGNTEAFF | TRBJ1-1 | TRBV6-6 | - | -
TGTGCCACCAGCAGAGACAGAACCTCCTACGAGCAGTACTTC | CATSRDRTSYEQYF | TRBJ2-7 | TRBV15 | - | -
TGTGCCTGGATCTCCCGGGTGGCTAACTATGGCTACACCTTC | CAWISRVANYGYTF | TRBJ1-2 | TRBV30 | - | -
TGTGCCACCAGCAGAGATCTTAGTTACGAGCAGTACTTC | CATSRDLSYEQYF | TRBJ2-7 | TRBV15 | - | -
TGTGCCAGTAGTATTACCGGGGGGGACATTCAGTACTTC | CASSITGGDIQYF | TRBJ2-4 | TRBV19 | - | TRBD2
TGTGCCAGCAGCTTATTGGGGGGCACTGAAGCTTTCTTT | CASSLLGGTEAFF | TRBJ1-1 | TRBV7-9 | few | -
TGTGCCAGCAGCTTCCCCGCTAGGAGCGGGAGGCGTAGCTCCTACGAGCAGTACTTC | CASSFPARSGRRSSYEQYF | TRBJ2-7 | TRBV7-9 | - | TRBD2
TGTGCCTGGAGTTTACCTTCACTTCGGGGACAGGGGGTTGAAAAACTGTTTTTT | CAWSLPSLRGQGVEKLFF | TRBJ1-4 | TRBV30 | - | TRBD1
TGTGCCAGCTCACCCAACGGTCTGAACTCCTACGAGCAGTACTTC | CASSPNGLNSYEQYF | TRBJ2-7 | TRBV18 | once | -
TGTGCCAGCAACAACGACAGGGGTGGCAATCAGCCCCAGCATTTT | CASNNDRGGNQPQHF | TRBJ1-5 | TRBV2 | few | TRBD1
TGTGCCAGCAGCCGGTTTACAGGGGACACTGAAGCTTTCTTT | CASSRFTGDTEAFF | TRBJ1-1 | TRBV5-6 | once | TRBD1
TGTGCCAGCAGTCTTCGGGAGAACACTGAAGCTTTCTTT | CASSLRENTEAFF | TRBJ1-1 | TRBV27 | few | -
TGTGCCAGCAGCTTGGACAGGGGCTATGGCTACACCTTC | CASSLDRGYGYTF | TRBJ1-2 | TRBV5-4 | few | TRBD1
TGTGCCAGTAGTCCCTTGAGCTCTAACTATGGCTACACCTTC | CASSPLSSNYGYTF | TRBJ1-2 | TRBV19 | few | -
TGTGCCAGCAGCTTGGGGGGACAGGGTTTCTCCTACGAGCAGTACTTC | CASSLGGQGFSYEQYF | TRBJ2-7 | TRBV5-4 | - | TRBD1
TGCGCCAGCAGACCTCGGGGCGGGGAGGGAGAGACCCAGTACTTC | CASRPRGGEGETQYF | TRBJ2-5 | TRBV5-1 | - | TRBD2